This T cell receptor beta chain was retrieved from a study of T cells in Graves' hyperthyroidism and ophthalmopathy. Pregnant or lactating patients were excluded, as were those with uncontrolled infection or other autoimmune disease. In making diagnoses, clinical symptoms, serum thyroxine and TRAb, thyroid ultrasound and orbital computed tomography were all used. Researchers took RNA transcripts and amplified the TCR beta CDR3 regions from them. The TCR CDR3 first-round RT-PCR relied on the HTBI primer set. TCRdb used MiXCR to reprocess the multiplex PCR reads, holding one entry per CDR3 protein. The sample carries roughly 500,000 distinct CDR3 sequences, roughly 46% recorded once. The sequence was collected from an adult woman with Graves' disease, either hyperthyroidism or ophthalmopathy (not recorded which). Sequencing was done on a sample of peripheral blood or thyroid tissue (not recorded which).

CDR3 DNA: TGTGCCAGCAGCCCGCAGCCGGGACAGGGGGTGAATGGCTACACCTTC. Translation: CASSPQPGQGVNGYTF. This rearrangement joins TRBV11-2 to TRBJ1-2; 11 positions match TRBD1. The CDR3 runs to 16 residues. Per germline, CDR1 SGHAT and CDR2 FQNNGV. After removal of 5 bases from V and 6 bases from J, the junction contained 11 bases not matched to a gene.